This passage covers 7 T cell receptor beta chains from one sample sequenced in a study of glioma-infiltrating T cells. TCR alpha and beta CDR3 regions were amplified from RNA using iRepertoire nested multiplex PCR. TCRdb itself ran the multiplex PCR reads through MiXCR, one entry per CDR3 protein. The sample has around 100,000 distinct CDR3 sequences, around 31% seen once. Sequenced material: glioma tissue, nonneoplastic brain tissue, or PBMCs (not recorded which). These TCRs come from a human donor with low-grade glioma or glioblastoma, undergoing nonglioma brain surgery, or in good health (not recorded which).

This rearrangement joins TRBV19 to TRBJ1-3; D may be TRBD1 (5 bases). The V gene's germline CDR1 is LNHDA and CDR2 SQIVND (reference sequence). The CDR3 spans 16 residues. V shed 7 bases and J shed 0 bases, with 16 bases lying between them. The CDR3 DNA is TGTGCCAGTACCCCAGCTGGGGCTCTCTCTGGAAACACCATATATTTT. The encoded protein is CASTPAGALSGNTIYF.

This chain links TRBV4-2 with TRBJ1-2; no clear D gene. The CDR3 consists of 16 residues. With 4 bases removed from V and 0 bases from J, the gap between germline ends came to 15 bases. Germline V CDR1 and CDR2: LGHNA, YNFKEQ. CDR3 amino acids: CASSPYEQEANYGYTF. CDR3 bases: TGTGCCAGCAGCCCATACGAGCAGGAAGCTAACTATGGCTACACCTTC.

Comment on this clonotype: A much larger clone sits a single nucleotide away, making a read error possible. The chain employs TRBV6-6 and TRBJ1-2; TRBD1 matches 8 bases. After removal of 5 bases from V and 8 bases from J, the junction contained 10 bases not matched to a gene. Germline V gene lookup returns CDR1 MNHNY and CDR2 SVGAGI (reference sequence). The CDR3 is made up of 14 amino acids. This CDR3 reads CASSRTDRGPGYTF. Here the CDR3 DNA reads TGTGCCAGCAGTCGAACTGACAGGGGTCCCGGCTACACCTTC.

Note on this clonotype: Possible read error: a much larger clone is one base away. The V and J genes are TRBV15 and TRBJ2-7; possible D gene TRBD2, 6 bases. CDR1 is LNHNV and CDR2 is YYDKDF in the germline V gene (reference sequence). This CDR3 contains 15 residues. The V end was cut by 5 bases, the J end by 5 bases, with 19 bases between. The CDR3 nucleotides are TGTGCCACCAGCCCACGCTACGGGAGAACCCACGAGCAGTACTTC. Translation: CATSPRYGRTHEQYF.

This clonotype was seen ten or more times. CDR3 sequence: CASSGTAPEAFF. The CDR3 bases are TGTGCCAGCAGTGGGACAGCGCCTGAAGCTTTCTTT. The chain uses TRBV6-1 and TRBJ1-1, with a possible D match to TRBD1 (6 bases). This CDR3 region has 12 residues. Trimming left V 4 bases short and J 6 bases short, with 9 bases between. CDR1 and CDR2 from the germline V gene are MNHNS and SASEGT.

Many counts were recorded for this clonotype. The chain carries TRBV30 and TRBJ1-6; D is ambiguous. The CDR3 runs 13 residues. The germline V gene encodes CDR1 GTSNPN and CDR2 SVGIG (reference sequence). Trimming left V 0 bases short and J 7 bases short, with 7 bases between. The CDR3 nucleotides read TGTGCCTGGAGTGTATTAGAGAATTCACCCCTCCACTTT. Amino acid sequence: CAWSVLENSPLHF.

On this clonotype: With a much larger clone just one base away, this may be a read error. V and J are TRBV20-1 and TRBJ2-1, with D perhaps TRBD2 (5 bases). Germline V gives CDR1 DFQATT, CDR2 SNEGSKA (reference sequence). The CDR3 contains 13 residues. The V end lost 3 bases, the J end lost 9 bases, and 15 bases lay between the germline ends. CDR3 in amino acids: CSASCASWGEQFF. DNA for the CDR3: TGCAGTGCTAGCTGCGCTAGCTGGGGTGAGCAGTTCTTC.